This TCR beta chain was sequenced in a study of T cell responses to AZD1222 COVID-19 vaccine. As regards this clone: Its target is unknown.

This CDR3 region has 16 residues. Trimming took off 3 bases at V and 2 bases at J, with 11 bases between the two ends. In germline, CDR1 is MGHRA, CDR2 YSYEKL. The study's findings and limits: Seropositive at baseline were only a handful of AZD1222 recipients. Regions 160-218 and 743-854 dominated among vaccine-associated CD4 TCRs spanning spike.

The protocol was immunoSEQ multiplex PCR, while the TCRdb copy is restricted to in-frame clones and leaves out a portion. The sample records about 95,000 clones, approximately 91% being singletons. The receptor was derived from an adult in good health. Sequencing was performed on peripheral blood, taken on day 0 of AZD1222 vaccination. The chain combines TRBV4-1 with TRBJ1-6; possibly TRBD1 for D (5 bases). The CDR3 loop is CASSQKQVPYNSPLHF. For the CDR3, the DNA is TGCGCCAGCAGCCAGAAACAGGTTCCCTATAATTCACCCCTCCACTTT.